The table lists the clone carrying this T cell receptor (beta chain) with many counts. Its antigen is undetermined. TCRdb analysed the reads with MiXCR anew, one entry per CDR3 protein. The repertoire includes about 260,000 distinct CDR3 sequences, around 9% of them detected once, and more than 13% sits in the top ten. This record belongs to a study of T cell repertoires in cytomegalovirus infection. The wider study: CMV infection plus the matching HLA type was flagged by public TCR beta signatures.

Study-wide findings and caveats: The response measured ex vivo was dominated by TCR beta clonotypes (HLA-C-restricted and CMV-specific).

This TCR was sampled from a human donor in good health (CMV status not recorded). Some clones in this sample may be carry-over from other donors' samples. What was sequenced was PBMCs.

CDR3 amino acids: CASSPWTSGRIADTGELFF. CDR3 sequence (DNA): TGTGCCAGCAGCCCCTGGACTAGCGGGAGGATCGCGGACACCGGGGAGCTGTTTTTT. The rearrangement joins TRBV7-9 to TRBJ2-2, with 14 bases lining up with TRBD2. This CDR3 contains 19 residues. Looked up from germline, CDR1 is SEHNR and CDR2 is FQNEAQ (reference sequence). The junction had 11 bases not matched to a gene; V was cut back by 5 bases and J by 3 bases.